These 6 T cell receptor beta chains came from one sample sequenced in a study of TIL therapy for anti-PD-1-resistant metastatic lung cancer (dated by TCRdb to about 2021). The immunoSEQ v3 hsTCRB kit was used to amplify TCR beta CDR3 regions from genomic DNA through bias-controlled multiplex PCR. Here the immuneACCESS table is served through TCRdb, limited to in-frame sequences with V and J called. Missing clones are a known gap in these copies; in checked studies unresolved V genes cover under half, and the rest lacks a known reason. The sample table holds about 60,000 clones, of which roughly 84% were seen once. In total, the top ten clones hold about 2.5% of the sample. Read against the paper, the sample's time point label means: pre-treatment sample, taken before nivolumab and TIL therapy. The source was blood, collected at baseline. These receptors were taken from a person aged 25-85 years with non-small cell lung cancer.

The chain joins TRBV5-1 to TRBJ2-7, with 7 bases identical to TRBD2. This CDR3 region has 15 residues. V gave up 9 bases and J gave up 2 bases; unmatched junction bases: 14. Germline CDR1 SGHRS, CDR2 YFSETQ. CDR3 DNA sequence: TGCGCCACCCGATCCCGTAGCGGGCCTCCCTACGAGCAGTACTTC. It specifies CATRSRSGPPYEQYF.

This clone was seen just once. The chain recombines TRBV19 with TRBJ1-6; 7 bases are a match to TRBD1. V gave up 3 bases and J gave up 8 bases; unmatched junction bases: 7. This CDR3 contains 15 residues. Germline loops: CDR1 LNHDA, CDR2 SQIVND (reference sequence). The CDR3 DNA reads as TGTGCCAGTAGTATCGGTCAGGGGGTAGATTCACCCCTCCACTTT. Protein sequence: CASSIGQGVDSPLHF.

The chain links TRBV28 to TRBJ2-7; TRBD2 aligns across 13 bases. From germline, CDR1 is MDHEN and CDR2 SYDVKM. The CDR3 has 18 residues. The J segment lost 0 bases and the V segment lost 7 bases, leaving 12 bases of the junction unmatched. Written as DNA, the CDR3 is TGTGCCAGCAACTCCCGGACTAGCGGGAGATCCCTCTCCTACGAGCAGTACTTC. Its translation: CASNSRTSGRSLSYEQYF. Variable domain in full (rest from reference TRBV28 and TRBJ2-7): DVKVTQSSRYLVKRTGEKVFLECVQDMDHENMFWYRQDPGLGLRLIYFSYDVKMKEKGDIPEGYSVSREKKERFSLILESASTNQTSMYLCASNSRTSGRSLSYEQYFGPGTRLTVT.

The V call is TRBV28, the J call TRBJ1-2; D is undetermined. The CDR3 totals 13 residues. Trimming took 8 bases from V and 2 from J, leaving 12 bases between them. Germline CDR1 and CDR2: MDHEN and SYDVKM. As DNA, the CDR3 is TGTGCCAGCGATCGTGCGGGGAACTATGGCTACACCTTC. Protein product: CASDRAGNYGYTF.

This chain links TRBV19 with TRBJ2-2; no firm D call. This CDR3 contains 15 residues. Per germline, CDR1 LNHDA and CDR2 SQIVND (reference sequence). Trimming stripped 5 bases from V and 4 bases from J, with 14 bases between. The chain's CDR3 is CASSPDPLFTGELFF. CDR3 sequence (DNA): TGTGCCAGTAGTCCCGACCCCCTCTTCACCGGGGAGCTGTTTTTT.

V gene TRBV5-6 combines with J gene TRBJ2-1; no clear D. Germline CDR1 and CDR2: SGHDT and YYEEEE. V was trimmed by 2 bases and J by 5 bases, leaving 8 bases between them. The CDR3 sequence is 13 residues long. CDR3 residues: CASSLAYNNEQFF. The CDR3 bases are TGTGCCAGCAGCTTAGCCTACAACAATGAGCAGTTCTTC.